The source of this TCR beta chain is a study of blood T cells in healthy people across ages. General observations from the study: Because sorting was not performed, PBMCs prevented conclusive naive versus antigen-experienced comparison. Significant beta diversity loss was already apparent by age roughly 38, declining roughly linearly.

It was with a sample-barcoded 5' primer and a J-beta primer mix that a second PCR of about 7 to 12 cycles was run. A template-switch adaptor that had 12 random nucleotides put a tag on each cDNA molecule. TCRdb reanalysed the 5' RACE reads using MiXCR and keeps one entry per CDR3 protein. The sample includes approximately 790,000 distinct CDR3 sequences, approximately 67% of them seen just once. Concerning this clonotype: The target antigen is unknown.

Germline lookup yields CDR1 MDHEN and CDR2 SYDVKM. Germline trimming cut 6 bases from V and 4 bases from J; bases unmatched to any gene: 11. The CDR3 is 15 residues long. The source of this sequence is a man aged 25 to 40 in good health. This chain joins TRBV28 and TRBJ1-2; 7 bases agree with TRBD1. Material for sequencing was blood. CDR3 protein: CASSAGTARGYGYTF. The CDR3 DNA is TGTGCCAGCAGCGCCGGGACAGCTCGGGGCTATGGCTACACCTTC.